These 24 T cell receptor beta chains were sequenced from one sample in a study of cytomegalovirus exposure and HLA in healthy donors. PCR employed 60 Vbeta and 13 Jbeta primers. The table came from immunoSEQ multiplex PCR; TCRdb's copy has only in-frame clones and leaves some out. The sample gives around 110,000 clones, around 74% of which show up once; 1.6% is in the top ten. Sample: PBMCs. The receptors derive from a woman younger than 35 in good health and CMV-seronegative.

The chain combines TRBV10-3 with TRBJ1-3, with D perhaps matching TRBD1 (5 bases). V was trimmed by 10 bases and J by 2 bases, leaving 12 bases between them. CDR1 is ENHRY, CDR2 SYGVKD, per germline. The CDR3 has 13 amino acids. The CDR3 bases are TGTGCCACCCGTCTGGACACTGGAAACACCATATATTTT. The encoded protein is CATRLDTGNTIYF.

A single count supports this clone. The chain recombines TRBV2 with TRBJ2-3; TRBD2 aligns across 8 bases. The CDR3 has 17 residues. Germline V gives CDR1 SNHLY, CDR2 FYNNEI. V was pared by 0 bases and J by 3 bases, with 8 bases of the junction left unmatched. CDR3 DNA: TGTGCCAGCAGTGAAGCGGGTGGTAGCGGGGAAACAGATACGCAGTATTTT. This encodes CASSEAGGSGETDTQYF.

The gene calls are TRBV25-1 and TRBJ1-1, with D unclear. CDR1 and CDR2 from the germline V gene are MGHDK and SYGVNS. The CDR3 length is 11 residues. V was cut by 6 bases and J by 5 bases, with 7 bases left in between. The CDR3 sequence is CASSPGTEAFF. CDR3 sequence (DNA): TGTGCCAGCAGCCCCGGTACTGAAGCTTTCTTT.

The V call is TRBV5-4, the J call TRBJ2-7; weak D call: TRBD1 (5 bases). Germline assignment: CDR1 SGHNT and CDR2 YYREEE (reference sequence). Trimming removed 3 bases at V and 6 bases at J, with 10 bases between. The CDR3 runs 12 residues. CDR3 residues: CASSWIQGEQYF. CDR3 sequence (DNA): TGTGCCAGCAGCTGGATCCAGGGCGAGCAGTACTTC.

The CDR3 nucleotides read TGTGCCAGCAGTTACGACTTTGGGACCCAGTACTTC. It translates to CASSYDFGTQYF. The V and J genes are TRBV6-5 and TRBJ2-5; D uncertain. V lost 2 bases and J 7 bases, leaving 8 bases between the germline ends. Germline V CDR1 and CDR2: MNHEY, SVGAGI. This CDR3 comprises 12 residues.

The chain recombines TRBV4-1 with TRBJ1-2, with 8 bases fitting TRBD1. V lost 0 bases and J lost 1; bases outside the gene matches: 7. Germline V gene lookup returns CDR1 MGHRA and CDR2 YSYEKL. This CDR3 has 17 residues. CDR3 region: CASSQDPPTGVNYGYTF. Here the CDR3 DNA reads TGCGCCAGCAGCCAAGATCCCCCGACAGGGGTTAACTATGGCTACACCTTC.

In this sample, this clone turned up once. This chain uses TRBV7-8 with TRBJ2-1, with a tentative D call TRBD1 (7 bases). In germline, CDR1 is SGHVS, CDR2 FQNEAQ. The CDR3 spans 15 residues. V gave up 5 bases and J gave up 5 bases, with 16 bases separating them. CDR3 bases: TGTGCCAGCAGCCTCTCAGGGGGGAGAGACAATGAGCAGTTCTTC. It translates to CASSLSGGRDNEQFF.

The chain uses TRBV2 and TRBJ1-4; D is uncertain. Germline lookup yields CDR1 SNHLY and CDR2 FYNNEI. Trimming left V 2 bases short and J 7 bases short, with 11 bases between. The CDR3 extends over 14 amino acids. DNA for the CDR3: TGTGCCAGCAGTGAATCCCCTCTCGGTGAAAAACTGTTTTTT. This sequence encodes CASSESPLGEKLFF.

This clone occurred once. V usage is TRBV4-1 and J usage is TRBJ1-6; D ambiguous. V was trimmed by 1 base and J by 10 bases, leaving 14 bases between them. Germline assignment: CDR1 MGHRA and CDR2 YSYEKL. This CDR3 comprises 15 residues. This CDR3 is CASSQGVRFGSPLHF. In DNA form, the CDR3 reads TGCGCCAGCAGCCAAGGTGTCAGGTTTGGATCACCCCTCCACTTT.

The chain links TRBV6-5 to TRBJ1-1; no clear D gene. Trimming removed 7 bases from V and 4 bases from J, with 13 bases in between. The CDR3 has 13 amino acids. From germline, CDR1 is MNHEY and CDR2 SVGAGI. Written as DNA, the CDR3 is TGTGCCAGCACCCGCGGGAGCGCCACTGAAGCTTTCTTT. Translation gives CASTRGSATEAFF.

The chain carries TRBV28 and TRBJ2-7, with D possibly being TRBD1 (5 bases). Germline V gene data show CDR1 as MDHEN and CDR2 as SYDVKM. Trimming took 5 bases from V and 2 from J, leaving 19 bases between them. The CDR3 sequence is 16 residues long. The CDR3, as DNA: TGTGCCAGCAGTCTCGGAGCTGCAGGACAAACCTACGAGCAGTACTTC. The encoded protein is CASSLGAAGQTYEQYF.

As regards this clone: Other DNA sequences in the same sample also yield this CDR3. The J gene is TRBJ1-5, the V gene TRBV15; no firm D call. There are 14 residues in the CDR3. V lost 1 base and J 1 base, leaving 5 bases between the germline ends. In germline, CDR1 is LNHNV, CDR2 YYDKDF (reference sequence). The CDR3 coding sequence is TGTGCCACCAGCAGAGGAGGCAGCAATCAGCCCCAGCATTTT. Its translation: CATSRGGSNQPQHF.

This clone was found a few times. The gene calls are TRBV11-3 and TRBJ2-5; 7 positions match TRBD1. This CDR3 has 14 residues. V lost 3 bases, J lost 3 bases, and 4 bases stayed unmatched. The germline V gene has CDR1 SGHNT and CDR2 YENEEA. In DNA, the CDR3 is TGTGCCAGCAGCTTTTCCGGGACAGAAGAGACCCAGTACTTC. Residues: CASSFSGTEETQYF.

As DNA, the CDR3 is TGTGCCAGCAGCTTATCAGGGGCCCAAAACATTCAGTACTTC. Protein product: CASSLSGAQNIQYF. This chain uses TRBV5-6 with TRBJ2-4; the D gene is possibly TRBD1 (6 bases). CDR1 SGHDT and CDR2 YYEEEE come from the germline V gene. The V end was cut by 2 bases, the J end by 5 bases, with 11 bases between. CDR3 length equals 14 residues.

The J gene is TRBJ1-5, the V gene TRBV29-1; D perhaps matches TRBD1 (6 bases). Per germline, CDR1 SQVTM and CDR2 ANQGSEA. The CDR3 is 14 residues long. Trimming cost V 5 bases and J 0 bases, with 11 bases left between them. The CDR3, as DNA: TGCAGCGTTTCGGACAGCAATAGCAATCAGCCCCAGCATTTT. Protein: CSVSDSNSNQPQHF.

This chain uses TRBV5-6 with TRBJ1-1; D is perhaps TRBD1 (6 bases). With 4 bases removed from V and 6 bases from J, the gap between germline ends came to 13 bases. Germline lookup yields CDR1 SGHDT and CDR2 YYEEEE. This CDR3 is built from 13 residues. This CDR3 reads CASSATGPAEAFF. In nucleotides, the CDR3 is TGTGCCAGCAGCGCGACAGGCCCGGCTGAAGCTTTCTTT. The variable domain in full, with the rest retrieved from reference TRBV5-6 and TRBJ1-1, is DAGVTQSPTHLIKTRGQQVTLRCSPKSGHDTVSWYQQALGQGPQFIFQYYEEEERQRGNFPDRFSGHQFPNYSSELNVNALLLGDSALYLCASSATGPAEAFFGQGTRLTVV.

The rearrangement joins TRBV6-1 to TRBJ2-3, with a possible D match to TRBD2 (6 bases). From germline, CDR1 is MNHNS and CDR2 SASEGT. The V and J ends lost 1 base and 6 bases respectively, with 20 bases between them. This CDR3 is 17 amino acids long. CDR3 nucleotide sequence: TGTGCCAGCAGTGAAGTCTGGGGGGAGGTATTGGTGGATACGCAGTATTTT. This gives the protein CASSEVWGEVLVDTQYF.

The chain recombines TRBV5-1 with TRBJ1-2; 10 bases align to TRBD1. The germline V gene has CDR1 SGHRS and CDR2 YFSETQ. The CDR3 runs 12 residues. The J segment lost 7 bases and the V segment lost 7 bases, leaving 4 bases of the junction unmatched. The CDR3 DNA reads as TGCGCCAGCGCGACAGGGGGCTTTGGCTACACCTTC. Amino acid sequence: CASATGGFGYTF.

This clone showed up just a few times. The chain joins TRBV6-1 to TRBJ1-4; TRBD1 matches at 11 bases. Trimming took 5 bases from V and 8 from J; bases not matched to a gene: 1. Germline V gene sequence: CDR1 MNHNS, CDR2 SASEGT. The CDR3 extends over 13 amino acids. CDR3 in amino acids: CASSRTGGEKLFF. The CDR3 DNA is TGTGCCAGCAGTAGGACAGGGGGCGAAAAACTGTTTTTT.

The chain joins TRBV27 to TRBJ2-7; D is unresolved. There are 15 residues in the CDR3. The ends were cut back, 5 bases at V and 1 base at J, with 15 bases in the middle. Germline V gene sequence: CDR1 MNHEY, CDR2 SMNVEV (reference sequence). The CDR3 nucleotides read TGTGCCAGCAGTCCCCTAGAGCGCGATTCCTACGAGCAGTACTTC. Translation gives CASSPLERDSYEQYF.

V and J are TRBV15 and TRBJ2-7, with D possibly TRBD1 on 6 matching bases. CDR1 is LNHNV, CDR2 YYDKDF, per germline (reference sequence). CDR3 size: 13 residues. Trimming left V 4 bases short and J 6 bases short, with 13 bases between. CDR3 bases: TGTGCCACCAGCATATATACAGGGATCGAGCAGTACTTC. Translating it yields CATSIYTGIEQYF. Together with reference TRBV15 and TRBJ2-7, the CDR3 gives the full variable domain: DAMVIQNPRYQVTQFGKPVTLSCSQTLNHNVMYWYQQKSSQAPKLLFHYYDKDFNNEADTPDNFQSRRPNTSFCFLDIRSPGLGDTAMYLCATSIYTGIEQYFGPGTRLTVT.

This clone was seen a few times. The J gene is TRBJ2-7, the V gene TRBV28, with 7 bases fitting TRBD1. The CDR3 sequence is 14 residues long. Germline-derived CDR1 and CDR2 are MDHEN and SYDVKM. Trimming cost V 6 bases and J 3 bases; bases outside gene matches: 8. The CDR3 here is CASRPTGLLYEQYF. The CDR3 DNA is TGTGCCAGCAGGCCGACAGGGCTGCTCTACGAGCAGTACTTC.

The table lists this clone with a few counts. The chain combines TRBV30 with TRBJ1-2, with TRBD1 as a possible D gene (5 bases). The germline V gene has CDR1 GTSNPN and CDR2 SVGIG (reference sequence). This CDR3 contains 12 residues. V was trimmed by 2 bases and J by 6 bases, leaving 10 bases between them. The CDR3 sequence: CAWSSQGNGYTF. The DNA of the CDR3 is TGTGCCTGGAGTTCTCAGGGTAATGGCTACACCTTC.

The sample holds one count of this clone. The chain has TRBV6-5 and TRBJ2-7; 10 bases align to TRBD2. J lost 6 bases, V lost 7 bases, and 12 bases had no gene match. Per germline, CDR1 MNHEY and CDR2 SVGAGI. The CDR3 runs to 15 residues. This CDR3 reads CASNPSGGPGREQYF. In DNA, the CDR3 is TGTGCCAGCAACCCTAGCGGGGGACCGGGTCGCGAGCAGTACTTC.